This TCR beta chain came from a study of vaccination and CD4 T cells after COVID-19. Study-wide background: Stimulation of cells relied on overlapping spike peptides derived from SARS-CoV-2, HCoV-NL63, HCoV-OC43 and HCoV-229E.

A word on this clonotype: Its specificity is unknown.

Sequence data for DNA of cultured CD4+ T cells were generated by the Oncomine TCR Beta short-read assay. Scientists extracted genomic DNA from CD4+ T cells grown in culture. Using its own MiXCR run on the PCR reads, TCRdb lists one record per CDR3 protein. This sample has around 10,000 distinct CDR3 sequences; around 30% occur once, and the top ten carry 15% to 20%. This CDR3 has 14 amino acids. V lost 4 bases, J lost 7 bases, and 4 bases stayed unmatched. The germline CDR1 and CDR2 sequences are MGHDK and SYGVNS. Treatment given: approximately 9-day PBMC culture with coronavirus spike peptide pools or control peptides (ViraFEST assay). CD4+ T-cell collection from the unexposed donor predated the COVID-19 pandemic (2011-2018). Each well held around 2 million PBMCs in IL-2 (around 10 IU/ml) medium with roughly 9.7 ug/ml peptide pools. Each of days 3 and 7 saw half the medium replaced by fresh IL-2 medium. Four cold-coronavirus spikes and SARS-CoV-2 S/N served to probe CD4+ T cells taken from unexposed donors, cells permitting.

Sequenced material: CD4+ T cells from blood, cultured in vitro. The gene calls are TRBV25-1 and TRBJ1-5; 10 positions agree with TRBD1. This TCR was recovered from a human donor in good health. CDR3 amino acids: CASSAGTGAQPQHF. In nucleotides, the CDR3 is TGTGCCAGCAGTGCGGGGACAGGGGCGCAGCCCCAGCATTTT.